These 22 T cell receptor beta chains share one sample of origin, sequenced in a study of T cells after yellow fever vaccination. TCRdb redid the calling of the 5' RACE reads with MiXCR, one entry per CDR3 protein. The sample gives about 32,000 distinct CDR3 sequences, more than 9% of which show up once; roughly 12% is in the top ten. The starting material was PBMCs, either bulk or a sorted T-cell subset (CD4+, CD8+, memory, or dextramer-sorted; not recorded which), obtained around 14 days after the first yellow fever vaccination. These TCRs come from a man aged 18 to 29 who received the YFV17D yellow fever vaccine.

This clonotype was detected many times. The J gene is TRBJ1-2, the V gene TRBV7-9, with 11 bases fitting TRBD1. Per the germline V gene, CDR1 is SEHNR and CDR2 is FQNEAQ (reference sequence). The CDR3 length is 14 residues. V trimming: 3 bases; J trimming: 4 bases; junction bases outside the gene matches: 1. CDR3 sequence reads: CASSLGQGGYGYTF. In DNA, the CDR3 is TGTGCCAGCAGCTTGGGACAGGGGGGCTATGGCTACACCTTC.

A word on this clonotype: A single base separates this from a much larger clone, so it may be a read error. V usage is TRBV5-1 and J usage is TRBJ2-2; 9 bases agree with TRBD1. CDR1 SGHRS and CDR2 YFSETQ come from the germline V gene. The CDR3 is 14 amino acids. CDR3 nucleotide sequence: TGCGCCACCTCCGGGACAGGGAACACCTGGGAGCTGTTTTTT. This encodes CATSGTGNTWELFF.

For this clonotype: With a much larger clone just one base away, this may be a read error. The chain links TRBV5-5 to TRBJ2-7; TRBD1 matches at 8 bases. CDR3 length: 14 amino acids. The germline V gene has CDR1 SGHKS and CDR2 YYEKEE (reference sequence). With 4 bases clipped from V and 4 bases from J, the junction kept 7 bases outside the gene matches. CDR3 bases: TGTGCCAGCAGCCTGGGGCAGGGGGCTTACGAGCAGTACTTC. Residues: CASSLGQGAYEQYF.

J is TRBJ1-1 and V is TRBV27, with D possibly matching TRBD1 (5 bases). Germline V CDR1 and CDR2: MNHEY, SMNVEV (reference sequence). With 1 base removed from V and 4 bases from J, the gap between germline ends came to 19 bases. The CDR3 is 17 residues long. CDR3 bases: TGTGCCAGCAGTTTATGGGGGGGGGGTCGGGTACCCACTGAAGCTTTCTTT. It yields the protein CASSLWGGGRVPTEAFF.

This clonotype was counted at least ten times. V usage is TRBV7-2 and J usage is TRBJ2-7, with 8 bases fitting TRBD2. Germline CDR1 reads SGHTA; CDR2 reads FQGNSA. CDR3 length equals 17 residues. The V gene end was trimmed by 4 bases and the J gene end by 3 bases; junction bases not matched to a gene: 14. CDR3 sequence reads: CASSSTRGAGIGYEQYF. The DNA of the CDR3 is TGTGCCAGCAGCTCCACGCGGGGGGCCGGTATTGGCTACGAGCAGTACTTC.

This clonotype was seen ten or more times. The rearrangement joins TRBV20-1 to TRBJ1-1; D unresolved. Germline loops: CDR1 DFQATT, CDR2 SNEGSKA (reference sequence). CDR3 length equals 10 residues. Trimming shortened V by 6 bases and J by 8 bases, and 10 bases separated the two germline ends. The CDR3 reads CSARDPEAFF. In nucleotides, the CDR3 is TGCAGTGCAAGGGATCCCGAAGCTTTCTTT.

This clonotype was counted ten times or more. The chain carries TRBV10-3 and TRBJ2-7; D is uncertain. This CDR3 contains 12 residues. Germline values: CDR1 ENHRY, CDR2 SYGVKD. The ends were cut back, 8 bases at V and 7 bases at J, with 15 bases in the middle. The chain's CDR3 is CAIAGDAGEQYV. In nucleotides, the CDR3 is TGTGCCATCGCAGGTGACGCTGGGGAGCAGTACGTC.

On this clonotype itself: Possible read error: a much larger clone is one base away. The V and J genes are TRBV5-4 and TRBJ1-6; the D is unclear. CDR1 SGHNT and CDR2 YYREEE come from the germline V gene (reference sequence). The CDR3 contains 13 residues. As DNA, the CDR3 is TGTGCCTCGTCGGAGACCTATAATTCACCCATCCACTTT. Translating gives CASSETYNSPIHF. Full variable domain (outside the CDR3, taken from reference TRBV5-4 and TRBJ1-6): ETGVTQSPTHLIKTRGQQVTLRCSSQSGHNTVSWYQQALGQGPQFIFQYYREEENGRGNFPPRFSGLQFPNYSSELNVNALELDDSALYLCASSETYNSPIHFGNGTRLTVT.

This clonotype has a handful of counts. The chain is built from TRBV7-2 and TRBJ1-1; maybe TRBD1 (6 bases). Trimming shortened V by 5 bases and J by 5 bases, and 12 bases separated the two germline ends. The CDR3 is made up of 13 amino acids. CDR1 SGHTA and CDR2 FQGNSA come from the germline V gene. The CDR3 nucleotides are TGTGCCAGCAGCCCTGAGAGGGGGACTGAAGCTTTCTTT. Protein: CASSPERGTEAFF.

This clonotype was seen repeatedly, ten times or more. CDR3 region: CASTLDGNNQPQHF. CDR3 nucleotides: TGTGCCAGCACCCTAGACGGAAACAATCAGCCCCAGCATTTT. The chain couples TRBV6-5 to TRBJ1-5; unclear D gene. The V end was cut by 7 bases, the J end by 3 bases, with 13 bases between. The CDR3 has 14 amino acids. CDR1 MNHEY and CDR2 SVGAGI come from the germline V gene.

This clonotype has ten or more counts. The CDR3 sequence is CATSDPLPLPGNTIYF. The DNA of the CDR3 is TGTGCCACCAGTGATCCACTCCCTCTCCCTGGAAACACCATATATTTT. The chain couples TRBV24-1 to TRBJ1-3; D gene uncertain. Trimming cost V 3 bases and J 2 bases, with 13 bases left between them. Germline CDR1 reads KGHDR; CDR2 reads SFDVKD. The CDR3 is made up of 16 amino acids.

Worth noting for this clonotype: A much more abundant neighbour one base away suggests this may be a read error. The chain links TRBV3-1 to TRBJ2-2; TRBD2 aligns across 7 bases. CDR1 is LGHDT and CDR2 is YNNKEL in the germline V gene (reference sequence). This CDR3 spans 18 amino acids. DNA of the CDR3: TGTGCCAGCAGCCAAGTTCATCCCCTAGCGGCGAACACCTGGGAGCTGTTTTTT. Protein sequence: CASSQVHPLAANTWELFF. Combining the CDR3 with reference TRBV3-1 and TRBJ2-2 gives the whole variable domain DTAVSQTPKYLVTQMGNDKSIKCEQNLGHDTMYWYKQDSKKFLKIMFSYNNKELIINETVPNRFSPKSPDKAHLNLHINSLELGDSAVYFCASSQVHPLAANTWELFFGEGSRLTVL.

The V call is TRBV18, the J call TRBJ2-7; perhaps TRBD2 as D (6 bases). V lost 4 bases and J lost 5, with 9 bases in between. This CDR3 has 12 amino acids. Per the germline V gene, CDR1 is KGHSH and CDR2 is LQKENI. CDR3 in DNA: TGTGCCAGCTCACAGGGGAGGAACGAGCAGTACGTC. The encoded protein is CASSQGRNEQYV.

This clonotype was counted many times. The genes are TRBV2 and TRBJ2-2; 7 nucleotides match TRBD1. J lost 7 bases, V lost 6 bases, and 11 bases had no gene match. This CDR3 has 15 residues. Germline CDR1 and CDR2: SNHLY and FYNNEI. In DNA, the CDR3 is TGTGCCAGCAGACCTGAGACAGGGATAAACGGGGAGCTGTTTTTT. Its translation is CASRPETGINGELFF.

This clonotype was counted many times. V usage is TRBV4-2 and J usage is TRBJ2-7; 10 positions match TRBD1. This CDR3 region has 15 residues. V gave up 1 base and J gave up 4 bases; unmatched junction bases: 4. CDR1 and CDR2 from the germline V gene are LGHNA and YNFKEQ. The CDR3 nucleotides are TGTGCCAGCAGCCAAGCTGGACAGGGGGAATACGAGCAGTACTTC. Amino acid sequence: CASSQAGQGEYEQYF.

This clonotype showed up many times. CDR3 DNA: TGTGCCAGCAGTCGACAGTCTGGAAACACCATATATTTT. Its translation: CASSRQSGNTIYF. This rearrangement joins TRBV3-1 to TRBJ1-3, with a possible D match to TRBD1 (5 bases). CDR3 length: 13 amino acids. V gave up 6 bases and J gave up 1 base, with 7 bases separating them. CDR1 is LGHDT, CDR2 YNNKEL, per germline (reference sequence).

In its sample, this clonotype was seen many times. The chain's CDR3 is CASSAGTGETQYF. Here the CDR3 DNA reads TGTGCCAGCAGCGCCGGGACAGGAGAGACCCAGTACTTC. The chain has TRBV12-3 or TRBV12-4 and TRBJ2-5, with 8 bases identical to TRBD1. The trim removed 6 bases at V and 4 bases at J, leaving 4 bases unmatched. The CDR3 extends over 13 amino acids.

This clonotype was found many times. This chain links TRBV12-3 or TRBV12-4 with TRBJ1-1; possibly TRBD1 for D (5 bases). CDR3 length equals 13 residues. Trimming stripped 5 bases from V and 7 bases from J, with 14 bases between. The CDR3, as DNA: TGTGCCAGCAGTATGAGTGGGACCGTTGAAGCTTTCTTT. Translating it yields CASSMSGTVEAFF.

About this clonotype: Compared with germline, one end of the junction differs, possibly owing to a read error. The chain links TRBV7-2 to TRBJ2-1, with 12 bases aligning to TRBD2. The CDR3 runs 16 residues. The V gene's germline CDR1 is SGHTA and CDR2 FQGNSA. DNA for the CDR3: TGTGCCAGAAGCTTATGGGCTAGCGGGGGGGCCTTTGAGCAGTTCTTC. Encoded protein: CARSLWASGGAFEQFF.

This clonotype was recorded at least ten times. The CDR3 coding sequence is TGCAGCGTGAGGAAGGGACAGGGATTCAGCGGGGAGCTGTTTTTT. Translating gives CSVRKGQGFSGELFF. This rearrangement joins TRBV29-1 to TRBJ2-2; TRBD1 matches 9 bases. J gave up 7 bases and V 6 bases, and 12 bases lay outside the gene matches. This CDR3 is built from 15 residues. Germline values: CDR1 SQVTM, CDR2 ANQGSEA.

In its sample, this clonotype was seen many times. The gene calls are TRBV20-1 and TRBJ2-3; unclear D gene. This CDR3 is 16 amino acids long. Germline V gene lookup returns CDR1 DFQATT and CDR2 SNEGSKA (reference sequence). The V and J ends lost 0 bases and 9 bases respectively, with 22 bases between them. CDR3 in DNA: TGCAGTGCTAGAGACCCTGGCACGGCTCGATTCCAAACGCAGTATTTT. It codes for CSARDPGTARFQTQYF.

This clonotype is categorized as medium-sized. The chain is built from TRBV4-1 and TRBJ2-4, with D possibly being TRBD2 (5 bases). Trimming removed 10 bases at V and 1 base at J, with 20 bases between. The germline gives CDR1 MGHRA, CDR2 YSYEKL. This CDR3 spans 16 amino acids. Written as DNA, the CDR3 is TGCGCCACCTCGGGTGCGGGCTTTCTGGCCAAAAACATTCAGTACTTC. Translation gives CATSGAGFLAKNIQYF.